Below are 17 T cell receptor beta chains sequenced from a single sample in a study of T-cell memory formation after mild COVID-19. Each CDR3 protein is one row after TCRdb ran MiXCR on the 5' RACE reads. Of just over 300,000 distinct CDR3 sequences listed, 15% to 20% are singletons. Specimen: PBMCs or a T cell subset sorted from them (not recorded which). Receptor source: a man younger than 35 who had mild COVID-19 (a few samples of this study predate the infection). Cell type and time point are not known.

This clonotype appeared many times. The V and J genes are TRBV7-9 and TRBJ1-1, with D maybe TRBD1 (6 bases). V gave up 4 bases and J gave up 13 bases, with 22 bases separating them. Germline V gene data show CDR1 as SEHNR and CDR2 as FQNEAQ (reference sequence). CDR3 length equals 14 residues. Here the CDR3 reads CASSSSGTHPGGFF. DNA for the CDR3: TGTGCCAGCAGCTCATCCGGGACACACCCTGGGGGTTTCTTT.

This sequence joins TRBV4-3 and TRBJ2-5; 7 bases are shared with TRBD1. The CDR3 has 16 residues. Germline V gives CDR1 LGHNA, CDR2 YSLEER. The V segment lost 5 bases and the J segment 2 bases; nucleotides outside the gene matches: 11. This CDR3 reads CASSMGYGTVQETQYF. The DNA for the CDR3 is TGCGCCAGCAGCATGGGGTACGGGACAGTACAAGAGACCCAGTACTTC.

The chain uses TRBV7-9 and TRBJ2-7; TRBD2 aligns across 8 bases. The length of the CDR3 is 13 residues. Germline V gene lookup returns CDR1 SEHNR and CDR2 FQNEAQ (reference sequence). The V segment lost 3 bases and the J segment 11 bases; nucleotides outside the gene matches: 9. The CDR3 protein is CASSLVTAGEEYV. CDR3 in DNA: TGTGCCAGCAGCTTGGTTACAGCGGGGGAAGAGTACGTC.

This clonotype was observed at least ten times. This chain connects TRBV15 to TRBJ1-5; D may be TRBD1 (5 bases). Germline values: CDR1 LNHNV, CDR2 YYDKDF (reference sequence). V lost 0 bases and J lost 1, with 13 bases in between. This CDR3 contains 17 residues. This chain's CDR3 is CATSRDWVGASNQPQHF. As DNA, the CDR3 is TGTGCCACCAGCAGAGATTGGGTAGGGGCGAGCAATCAGCCCCAGCATTTT.

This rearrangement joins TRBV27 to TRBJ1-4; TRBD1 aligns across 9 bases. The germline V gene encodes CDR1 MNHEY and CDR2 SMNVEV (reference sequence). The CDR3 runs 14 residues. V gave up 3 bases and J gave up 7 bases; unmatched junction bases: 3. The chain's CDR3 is CASSFDRGIEKLFF. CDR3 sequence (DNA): TGTGCCAGCAGTTTCGACAGGGGGATTGAAAAACTGTTTTTT.

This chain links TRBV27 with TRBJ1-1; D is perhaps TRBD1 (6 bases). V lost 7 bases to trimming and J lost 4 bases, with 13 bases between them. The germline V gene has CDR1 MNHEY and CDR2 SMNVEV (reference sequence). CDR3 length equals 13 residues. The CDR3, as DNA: TGTGCCAGCACGTTCAGGGGAAGCACTGAAGCTTTCTTT. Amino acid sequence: CASTFRGSTEAFF.

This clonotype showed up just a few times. DNA of the CDR3: TGTGCCAGCAGCGCCCCCCATGAGCAGTTCTTC. This translates into CASSAPHEQFF. The chain joins TRBV21-1 to TRBJ2-1; the DNA was not used to check the table's D call, TRBD1. TRBV21-1 is noted as a pseudogene. The length of the CDR3 is 11 residues.

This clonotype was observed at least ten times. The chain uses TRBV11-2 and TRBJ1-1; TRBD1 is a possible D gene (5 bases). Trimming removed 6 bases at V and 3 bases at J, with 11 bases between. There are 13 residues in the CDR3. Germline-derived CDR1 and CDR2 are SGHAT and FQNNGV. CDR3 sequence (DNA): TGTGCCAGCAGTTTCAGGGTGGACACTGAAGCTTTCTTT. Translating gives CASSFRVDTEAFF.

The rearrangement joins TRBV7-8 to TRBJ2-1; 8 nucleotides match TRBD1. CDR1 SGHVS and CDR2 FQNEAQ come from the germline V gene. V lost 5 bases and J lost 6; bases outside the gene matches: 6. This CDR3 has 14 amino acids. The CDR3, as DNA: TGTGCCAGCAGCCCGGACAGGGTAGGCAATGAGCAGTTCTTC. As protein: CASSPDRVGNEQFF.

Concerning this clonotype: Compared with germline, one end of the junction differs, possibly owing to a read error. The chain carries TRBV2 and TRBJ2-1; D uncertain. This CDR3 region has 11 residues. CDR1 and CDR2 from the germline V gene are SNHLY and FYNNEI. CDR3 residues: CASREVDEQFF. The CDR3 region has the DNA TGTGCCAGCAGGGAAGTTGATGAGCAGTTCTTC.

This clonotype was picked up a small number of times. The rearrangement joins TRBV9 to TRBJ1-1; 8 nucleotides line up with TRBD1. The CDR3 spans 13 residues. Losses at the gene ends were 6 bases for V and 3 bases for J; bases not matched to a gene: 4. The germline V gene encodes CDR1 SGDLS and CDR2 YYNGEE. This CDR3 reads CASNPTGDTEAFF. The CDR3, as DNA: TGTGCCAGCAACCCGACAGGGGACACTGAAGCTTTCTTT.

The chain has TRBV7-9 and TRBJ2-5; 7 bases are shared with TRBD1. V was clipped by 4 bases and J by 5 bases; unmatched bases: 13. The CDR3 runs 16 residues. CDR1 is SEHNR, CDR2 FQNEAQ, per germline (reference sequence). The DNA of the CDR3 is TGTGCCAGCAGCTCTCAGGAGCGGACAGGAGAGGAGACCCAGTACTTC. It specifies CASSSQERTGEETQYF.

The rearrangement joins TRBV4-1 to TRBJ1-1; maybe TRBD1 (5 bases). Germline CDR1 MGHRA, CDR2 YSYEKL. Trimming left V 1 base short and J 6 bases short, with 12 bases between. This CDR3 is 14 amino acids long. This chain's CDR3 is CASSQVGGRPEAFF. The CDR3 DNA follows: TGCGCCAGCAGCCAAGTGGGGGGAAGGCCTGAAGCTTTCTTT.

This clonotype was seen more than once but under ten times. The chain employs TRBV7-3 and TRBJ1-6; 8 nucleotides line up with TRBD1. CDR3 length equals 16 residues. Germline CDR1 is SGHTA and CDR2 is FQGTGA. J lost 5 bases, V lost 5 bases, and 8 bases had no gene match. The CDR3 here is CASSVRTGTNNSPLHF. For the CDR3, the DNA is TGTGCCAGCAGCGTCCGGACAGGGACGAATAATTCACCCCTCCACTTT.

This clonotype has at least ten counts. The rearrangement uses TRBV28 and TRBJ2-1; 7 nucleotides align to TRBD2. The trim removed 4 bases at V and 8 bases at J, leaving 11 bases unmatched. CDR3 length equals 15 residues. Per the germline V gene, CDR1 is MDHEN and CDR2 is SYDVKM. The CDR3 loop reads CASSYAGGGMYEQFF. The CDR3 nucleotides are TGTGCCAGCAGTTACGCCGGCGGGGGTATGTATGAGCAGTTCTTC.

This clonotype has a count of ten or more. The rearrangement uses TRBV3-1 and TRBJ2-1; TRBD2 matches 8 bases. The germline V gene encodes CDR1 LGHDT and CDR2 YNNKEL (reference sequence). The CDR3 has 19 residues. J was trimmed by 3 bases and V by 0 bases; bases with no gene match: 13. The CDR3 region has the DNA TGTGCCAGCAGCCAAGATATCAGGGAGACTAGCGAGTTCTACAATGAGCAGTTCTTC. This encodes CASSQDIRETSEFYNEQFF.

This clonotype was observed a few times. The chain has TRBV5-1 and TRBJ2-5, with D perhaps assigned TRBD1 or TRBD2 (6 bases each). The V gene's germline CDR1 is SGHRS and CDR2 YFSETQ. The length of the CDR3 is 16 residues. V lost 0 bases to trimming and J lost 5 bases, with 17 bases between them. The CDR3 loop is CASSLGRDTRGETQYF. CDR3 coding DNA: TGCGCCAGCAGCTTGGGCCGGGACACACGGGGGGAGACCCAGTACTTC.